Below are 7 T cell receptor beta chains sequenced from a single sample in a study of blood T cell repertoires in COVID-19. TCRdb keeps only in-frame clones here, not all; method: immunoSEQ multiplex PCR. Of some 170,000 clones in the sample, 90% are singletons; the top ten hold roughly a sixth. Source material: peripheral blood. The source of these receptors is a man aged 55-75 years with active or convalescent COVID-19.

The count of this clone is one. The V and J genes are TRBV19 and TRBJ1-5, with D possibly matching TRBD1 (6 bases). With 1 base removed from V and 2 bases from J, the gap between germline ends came to 12 bases. In germline, CDR1 is LNHDA, CDR2 SQIVND (reference sequence). The CDR3 runs to 16 residues. This CDR3 is CASSIGAGAGNQPQHF. As DNA, the CDR3 is TGTGCCAGTAGTATAGGTGCAGGGGCAGGCAATCAGCCCCAGCATTTT.

V is TRBV10-3 and J is TRBJ1-2; TRBD1 matches 8 bases. Germline V gene sequence: CDR1 ENHRY, CDR2 SYGVKD. The length of the CDR3 is 17 residues. After removal of 4 bases from V and 1 base from J, the junction contained 11 bases not matched to a gene. The CDR3: CAISAQNQGAGNYGYTF. DNA for the CDR3: TGTGCCATCAGTGCCCAAAACCAGGGGGCTGGTAACTATGGCTACACCTTC.

CDR3: CATSREDRAPLHF. The DNA for the CDR3 is TGTGCCACCAGCAGAGAGGACAGGGCTCCCCTCCACTTT. The chain links TRBV15 to TRBJ1-6; 8 nucleotides match TRBD1. V was clipped by 0 bases and J by 13 bases; unmatched bases: 2. This CDR3 has 13 residues. Germline CDR1 reads LNHNV; CDR2 reads YYDKDF (reference sequence).

The chain has TRBV6-5 and TRBJ1-2; TRBD1 might be the D (5 bases). The CDR3 has 11 residues. Between the trimmed V and J ends, which lost 1 base and 8 bases, there was a span of 5 bases. Germline V lookup: CDR1 MNHEY, CDR2 SVGAGI. This chain's CDR3 is CASSYWGGYTF. The CDR3 bases are TGTGCCAGCAGTTACTGGGGCGGCTACACCTTC.

This sequence joins TRBV5-1 and TRBJ2-3; 10 nucleotides align to TRBD1. Germline V gives CDR1 SGHRS, CDR2 YFSETQ. This CDR3 is 14 amino acids long. V shed 4 bases and J 5 bases; nucleotides not matched to a gene: 4. CDR3 nucleotides: TGCGCCAGCAGCCTTGACAGGGGGCGAGATACGCAGTATTTT. This codes for CASSLDRGRDTQYF. Drawing the rest from reference TRBV5-1 and TRBJ2-3, the complete variable domain is KAGVTQTPRYLIKTRGQQVTLSCSPISGHRSVSWYQQTPGQGLQFLFEYFSETQRNKGNFPGRFSGRQFSNSRSEMNVSTLELGDSALYLCASSLDRGRDTQYFGPGTRLTVL.

The chain employs TRBV18 and TRBJ1-2; 8 bases are a match to TRBD1. Trimming removed 2 bases from V and 4 bases from J; junction bases left unmatched: 3. Per the germline V gene, CDR1 is KGHSH and CDR2 is LQKENI. The CDR3 contains 14 residues. The CDR3 DNA sequence: TGTGCCAGCTCACCAGGGACAGGAAGCTATGGCTACACCTTC. Amino acid sequence: CASSPGTGSYGYTF.

This clone showed up just once. This chain uses TRBV7-2 with TRBJ1-2; TRBD1 aligns across 10 bases. The CDR3 length is 16 residues. Germline loops: CDR1 SGHTA, CDR2 FQGNSA. After removal of 2 bases from V and 2 bases from J, the junction contained 5 bases not matched to a gene. CDR3: CASSLFGTGANYGYTF. The CDR3, as DNA: TGTGCCAGCAGCTTATTCGGGACAGGGGCAAACTATGGCTACACCTTC.